Listed below are T cell receptor beta chains from one sample, sequenced in a study of T cells in narcolepsy. Some clones are missing from TCRdb's copy, which holds only in-frame ones; the method was immunoSEQ multiplex PCR. The repertoire holds fewer than 25,000 clones, with roughly four fifths as singletons. The sequenced sample was memory (CD45RA-) CD4+ T cells from blood. These TCRs come from a human donor in good health. Each CDR3 is given with its conserved first and last residue. The order of the fields is CDR3 protein, CDR3 DNA, clone size, J gene, D gene, V gene. D genes are given only for firm matches. Some rows have no size entry. The others give once, few or many, or a class for an expanded clone.

CDR3aa: CASSFSGQSYEQYF; CDR3nt: TGTGCCAGCAGCTTCTCCGGACAGTCCTACGAGCAGTACTTC; abundance: .; j_gene: TRBJ2-7; d_gene: .; v_gene: TRBV11-3
CDR3aa: CASSFVNSPLHF; CDR3nt: TGTGCCAGCAGTTTCGTCAATTCACCCCTCCACTTT; abundance: .; j_gene: TRBJ1-6; d_gene: .; v_gene: TRBV27
CDR3aa: CSVETGGHEQYF; CDR3nt: TGCAGCGTTGAGACAGGGGGACACGAGCAGTACTTC; abundance: once; j_gene: TRBJ2-7; d_gene: TRBD1; v_gene: TRBV29-1
CDR3aa: CASSQVAGQKNYGYTF; CDR3nt: TGTGCCAGCAGCCAAGTCGCGGGACAGAAAAACTATGGCTACACCTTC; abundance: .; j_gene: TRBJ1-2; d_gene: TRBD1; v_gene: TRBV14
CDR3aa: CASRNSGGAGNEQFF; CDR3nt: TGTGCCAGTAGAAACAGCGGGGGGGCCGGTAATGAGCAGTTCTTC; abundance: .; j_gene: TRBJ2-1; d_gene: TRBD2; v_gene: TRBV19
CDR3aa: CASSVTVGSSYEQYF; CDR3nt: TGTGCCAGCAGCGTAACTGTAGGGAGCTCCTACGAGCAGTACTTC; abundance: .; j_gene: TRBJ2-7; d_gene: .; v_gene: TRBV9
CDR3aa: CASSMEWRQPQHF; CDR3nt: TGTGCCAGTAGTATGGAATGGAGGCAGCCCCAGCATTTT; abundance: .; j_gene: TRBJ1-5; d_gene: .; v_gene: TRBV19
CDR3aa: CASMASGVYEQYF; CDR3nt: TGTGCCAGCATGGCTAGCGGGGTCTACGAGCAGTACTTC; abundance: .; j_gene: TRBJ2-7; d_gene: TRBD2; v_gene: TRBV6-5
CDR3aa: CASSLEGQGSYTF; CDR3nt: TGTGCCAGCAGCTTAGAAGGGCAGGGAAGTTACACCTTC; abundance: .; j_gene: TRBJ1-2; d_gene: .; v_gene: TRBV11-1
CDR3aa: CASSPRTERQPQHF; CDR3nt: TGTGCCAGCTCACCGCGGACAGAGAGACAGCCCCAGCATTTT; abundance: .; j_gene: TRBJ1-5; d_gene: .; v_gene: TRBV18
CDR3aa: CASSPPTGTGGSGYTF; CDR3nt: TGTGCCAGCAGCCCCCCAACCGGGACAGGGGGAAGTGGCTACACCTTC; abundance: .; j_gene: TRBJ1-2; d_gene: TRBD1; v_gene: TRBV5-4
CDR3aa: CASSEGSSPGYQETQYF; CDR3nt: TGCGCCAGCAGTGAGGGATCCTCCCCGGGGTACCAAGAGACCCAGTACTTC; abundance: .; j_gene: TRBJ2-5; d_gene: .; v_gene: TRBV10-2
CDR3aa: CATNGVGNQPQHF; CDR3nt: TGTGCTACTAATGGGGTTGGGAATCAGCCCCAGCATTTT; abundance: .; j_gene: TRBJ1-5; d_gene: .; v_gene: TRBV19
CDR3aa: CASSIFQGPGNIQYF; CDR3nt: TGTGCCAGTAGTATATTTCAGGGCCCGGGGAACATTCAGTACTTC; abundance: .; j_gene: TRBJ2-4; d_gene: .; v_gene: TRBV19
CDR3aa: CASSLATGFTDTQYF; CDR3nt: TGTGCCAGCAGCTTAGCTACAGGGTTCACAGATACGCAGTATTTT; abundance: .; j_gene: TRBJ2-3; d_gene: .; v_gene: TRBV11-3
CDR3aa: CATSIGTAPGEQYF; CDR3nt: TGTGCCACCAGTATTGGGACAGCCCCTGGGGAGCAGTACTTC; abundance: .; j_gene: TRBJ2-7; d_gene: TRBD1; v_gene: TRBV15
CDR3aa: CASSSTSGGEGDTQYF; CDR3nt: TGTGCCAGCAGCTCGACTAGCGGGGGTGAAGGGGATACGCAGTATTTT; abundance: few; j_gene: TRBJ2-3; d_gene: TRBD2; v_gene: TRBV5-4
CDR3aa: CATSRDRRGYEQYF; CDR3nt: TGTGCCACCAGCAGAGACCGCAGGGGATACGAGCAGTACTTC; abundance: .; j_gene: TRBJ2-7; d_gene: .; v_gene: TRBV15
CDR3aa: CASSQDRNSYEQYF; CDR3nt: TGCGCCAGCAGCCAAGACAGGAACTCCTACGAGCAGTACTTC; abundance: .; j_gene: TRBJ2-7; d_gene: .; v_gene: TRBV4-3
CDR3aa: CASSLTGTGNEKLFF; CDR3nt: TGCGCCAGCAGCCTAACCGGGACAGGGAATGAAAAACTGTTTTTT; abundance: .; j_gene: TRBJ1-4; d_gene: TRBD1; v_gene: TRBV4-1
CDR3aa: CSVVGDYGYTF; CDR3nt: TGCAGCGTTGTAGGGGACTATGGCTACACCTTC; abundance: .; j_gene: TRBJ1-2; d_gene: .; v_gene: TRBV29-1
CDR3aa: CASSRDSSTDTQYF; CDR3nt: TGTGCCAGCAGCCGGGACAGTAGCACAGATACGCAGTATTTT; abundance: .; j_gene: TRBJ2-3; d_gene: TRBD1; v_gene: TRBV5-4
CDR3aa: CASSLALVTYNEQFF; CDR3nt: TGTGCCAGCAGCTTAGCCCTTGTAACATACAATGAGCAGTTCTTC; abundance: .; j_gene: TRBJ2-1; d_gene: .; v_gene: TRBV7-2
CDR3aa: CASSLPGTRGEKLFF; CDR3nt: TGTGCCAGCAGCTTGCCCGGGACGAGAGGAGAAAAACTGTTTTTT; abundance: few; j_gene: TRBJ1-4; d_gene: .; v_gene: TRBV11-2
CDR3aa: CATSSIGKDIQYF; CDR3nt: TGTGCCACCAGCAGTATAGGGAAAGACATTCAGTACTTC; abundance: .; j_gene: TRBJ2-4; d_gene: .; v_gene: TRBV15
CDR3aa: CASSLYRAENAEAFF; CDR3nt: TGTGCCAGCAGTTTGTACAGGGCCGAGAACGCTGAAGCTTTCTTT; abundance: .; j_gene: TRBJ1-1; d_gene: .; v_gene: TRBV6-5
CDR3aa: CASSIGTNYEQYF; CDR3nt: TGTGCCAGTAGTATCGGGACCAACTACGAGCAGTACTTC; abundance: .; j_gene: TRBJ2-7; d_gene: .; v_gene: TRBV19
CDR3aa: CASSKGTPGVSTDTQYF; CDR3nt: TGTGCCAGCAGTAAAGGGACACCGGGGGTGAGCACAGATACGCAGTATTTT; abundance: .; j_gene: TRBJ2-3; d_gene: .; v_gene: TRBV2
CDR3aa: CASSVGPGGRYEQYF; CDR3nt: TGTGCCAGCAGCGTAGGTCCAGGAGGACGGTACGAGCAGTACTTC; abundance: once; j_gene: TRBJ2-7; d_gene: .; v_gene: TRBV9
CDR3aa: CASSLALPGYEQYF; CDR3nt: TGTGCCAGCAGCCTAGCTCTCCCGGGCTACGAGCAGTACTTC; abundance: .; j_gene: TRBJ2-7; d_gene: .; v_gene: TRBV7-2
CDR3aa: CATSWEGRETQYF; CDR3nt: TGTGCCACCAGCTGGGAGGGGAGAGAGACCCAGTACTTC; abundance: .; j_gene: TRBJ2-5; d_gene: TRBD2; v_gene: TRBV15
CDR3aa: CASSRDGTGSNYGYTF; CDR3nt: TGTGCCAGCAGCCGAGATGGGACAGGGTCTAACTATGGCTACACCTTC; abundance: .; j_gene: TRBJ1-2; d_gene: TRBD1; v_gene: TRBV7-9
CDR3aa: CASRSRGHLRSGTQYF; CDR3nt: TGTGCCAGCAGATCCAGGGGGCACCTTAGATCAGGGACCCAGTACTTC; abundance: medium-sized; j_gene: TRBJ2-5; d_gene: TRBD1; v_gene: TRBV5-6
CDR3aa: CATSRFRGFTDTQYF; CDR3nt: TGTGCCACCAGCAGATTTCGGGGGTTCACAGATACGCAGTATTTT; abundance: .; j_gene: TRBJ2-3; d_gene: .; v_gene: TRBV15
CDR3aa: CSVDPTAGRGQNGYTF; CDR3nt: TGCAGCGTTGACCCCACGGCGGGCAGGGGGCAAAATGGCTACACCTTC; abundance: .; j_gene: TRBJ1-2; d_gene: TRBD1; v_gene: TRBV29-1
CDR3aa: CAISERDKDTEAFF; CDR3nt: TGTGCCATCAGTGAGCGGGACAAGGACACTGAAGCTTTCTTT; abundance: .; j_gene: TRBJ1-1; d_gene: .; v_gene: TRBV10-3
CDR3aa: CASSSPLAPGEKLFF; CDR3nt: TGTGCCAGCAGTTCCCCCCTTGCCCCCGGAGAAAAACTGTTTTTT; abundance: .; j_gene: TRBJ1-4; d_gene: .; v_gene: TRBV6-6
CDR3aa: CASSIQHGETQYF; CDR3nt: TGTGCCAGTAGTATCCAGCACGGGGAGACCCAGTACTTC; abundance: .; j_gene: TRBJ2-5; d_gene: .; v_gene: TRBV19
CDR3aa: CASSLGTSGEKLFF; CDR3nt: TGTGCCAGCAGCTTGGGGACTTCGGGTGAAAAACTGTTTTTT; abundance: .; j_gene: TRBJ1-4; d_gene: .; v_gene: TRBV5-8
CDR3aa: CAIKSGGLTDTQYF; CDR3nt: TGTGCCATCAAGAGCGGGGGGCTCACAGATACGCAGTATTTT; abundance: .; j_gene: TRBJ2-3; d_gene: TRBD2; v_gene: TRBV10-3
CDR3aa: CASSPNRRTNEKLFF; CDR3nt: TGTGCCAGTAGTCCTAACCGGCGGACAAATGAAAAACTGTTTTTT; abundance: .; j_gene: TRBJ1-4; d_gene: .; v_gene: TRBV19
CDR3aa: CASNREPSYEQYF; CDR3nt: TGTGCCAGCAACCGGGAACCGTCCTACGAGCAGTACTTC; abundance: .; j_gene: TRBJ2-7; d_gene: .; v_gene: TRBV7-2
CDR3aa: CASSATGLARETQYF; CDR3nt: TGTGCCAGCAGTGCCACAGGACTAGCCAGAGAGACCCAGTACTTC; abundance: .; j_gene: TRBJ2-5; d_gene: TRBD2; v_gene: TRBV6-6
CDR3aa: CASSEMSGGQPQHF; CDR3nt: TGTGCCAGCAGTGAAATGTCAGGGGGACAGCCCCAGCATTTT; abundance: .; j_gene: TRBJ1-5; d_gene: TRBD1; v_gene: TRBV2
CDR3aa: CASSQVLGGRGYTF; CDR3nt: TGCGCCAGCAGCCAAGTCCTCGGGGGCCGTGGCTACACCTTC; abundance: once; j_gene: TRBJ1-2; d_gene: .; v_gene: TRBV4-3
CDR3aa: CASSRGQGRTDTQYF; CDR3nt: TGTGCCAGCAGTCGAGGACAGGGAAGGACAGATACGCAGTATTTT; abundance: .; j_gene: TRBJ2-3; d_gene: TRBD1; v_gene: TRBV2
CDR3aa: CASGPMAEADTQYF; CDR3nt: TGTGCCAGCGGCCCAATGGCGGAGGCAGATACGCAGTATTTT; abundance: few; j_gene: TRBJ2-3; d_gene: .; v_gene: TRBV5-4
CDR3aa: CASSPRDRDTQYF; CDR3nt: TGTGCCAGCAGCCCCCGGGACAGAGATACGCAGTATTTT; abundance: .; j_gene: TRBJ2-3; d_gene: TRBD1; v_gene: TRBV7-3
CDR3aa: CASSLMGAGANVLTF; CDR3nt: TGCGCCAGCAGCTTGATGGGGGCTGGGGCCAACGTCCTGACTTTC; abundance: .; j_gene: TRBJ2-6; d_gene: .; v_gene: TRBV5-1